Presented here are 22 T cell receptor beta chains from one specimen sequenced in a study of Graves' ophthalmopathy and Graves' hyperthyroidism. TCR beta CDR3 amplification used RNA transcripts. An opening RT-PCR round employed HTBI primers and preceded a second-round multiplex PCR. From the multiplex PCR reads, TCRdb called clonotypes with MiXCR, one entry per CDR3 protein. Here the sample spans 450,000 to 600,000 distinct CDR3 sequences, 35% to 45% being singletons. Sample: peripheral blood or thyroid tissue (not recorded which). These receptors came from an adult man with Graves' hyperthyroidism.

This clonotype was observed many times. The V call is TRBV19, the J call TRBJ1-3; no clear D. The CDR3 length is 14 residues. The ends were cut back, 7 bases at V and 0 bases at J, with 10 bases in the middle. Germline V gene lookup returns CDR1 LNHDA and CDR2 SQIVND (reference sequence). This CDR3 is CASKEIHSGNTIYF. Written as DNA, the CDR3 is TGTGCCAGTAAAGAGATTCACTCTGGAAACACCATATATTTT.

This clonotype was seen a handful of times. V and J are TRBV29-1 and TRBJ2-1, with 11 bases identical to TRBD2. CDR1 and CDR2 from the germline V gene are SQVTM and ANQGSEA. The ends lost 6 bases at V and 4 bases at J; junction bases unmatched: 8. This CDR3 contains 15 residues. CDR3 nucleotide sequence: TGCAGCGTGGACCTGGGACTAGCGGTGTACAATGAGCAGTTCTTC. Its protein is CSVDLGLAVYNEQFF.

The chain combines TRBV2 with TRBJ1-4; D not resolved. There are 13 residues in the CDR3. Trimming shortened V by 6 bases and J by 7 bases, and 12 bases separated the two germline ends. Germline CDR1 reads SNHLY; CDR2 reads FYNNEI. The CDR3 bases are TGTGCCAGCAGAGATCAAGGGTCTGAAAAACTGTTTTTT. This codes for CASRDQGSEKLFF.

This clonotype was found many times. The V gene is TRBV9, the J gene TRBJ2-7, with 8 bases matching TRBD1. V lost 0 bases to trimming and J lost 3 bases; unmatched junction nucleotides: 2. The CDR3 consists of 14 residues. The germline CDR1 and CDR2 sequences are SGDLS and YYNGEE. The CDR3 coding sequence is TGTGCCAGCAGCGTAGGGGACAGGCTCTACGAGCAGTACTTC. It is translated as CASSVGDRLYEQYF. The complete variable domain, with remaining parts taken from reference TRBV9 and TRBJ2-7, reads DSGVTQTPKHLITATGQRVTLRCSPRSGDLSVYWYQQSLDQGLQFLIQYYNGEERAKGNILERFSAQQFPDLHSELNLSSLELGDSALYFCASSVGDRLYEQYFGPGTRLTVT.

This clonotype was seen repeatedly, ten times or more. The chain has TRBV7-9 and TRBJ2-5; D not certain. The CDR3 runs to 15 residues. Germline CDR1 is SEHNR and CDR2 is FQNEAQ (reference sequence). With 0 bases removed from V and 0 bases from J, the gap between germline ends came to 8 bases. The CDR3 nucleotides are TGTGCCAGCAGCTTAGCGCCTATCGACCAAGAGACCCAGTACTTC. Protein sequence: CASSLAPIDQETQYF.

This clonotype occurred many times. The chain employs TRBV25-1 and TRBJ2-7; D gene unclear. Germline-derived CDR1 and CDR2 are MGHDK and SYGVNS. The CDR3 has 13 amino acids. The V and J ends lost 4 bases and 2 bases respectively, with 9 bases between them. The CDR3 nucleotides are TGTGCCAGCAGTGTTACGGGTACCTACGAGCAGTACTTC. Its protein is CASSVTGTYEQYF.

In its sample, this clonotype was seen many times. The rearrangement uses TRBV7-6 and TRBJ1-2; TRBD1 is a possible D gene (5 bases). Germline V gives CDR1 SGHVS, CDR2 FNYEAQ. The CDR3 consists of 13 residues. Deletions cut 5 bases from V and 8 bases from J, with 15 bases between. The CDR3 loop reads CASSPLGVRGYTF. CDR3 bases: TGTGCCAGCAGCCCCCTGGGGGTTAGGGGCTACACCTTC.

This clonotype was detected many times. CDR3 amino acids: CASSKTGENTEAFF. CDR3 in DNA: TGTGCCAGTAGTAAGACAGGGGAGAACACTGAAGCTTTCTTT. This rearrangement joins TRBV19 to TRBJ1-1, with 8 bases fitting TRBD1. The V gene's germline CDR1 is LNHDA and CDR2 SQIVND (reference sequence). The CDR3 runs 14 residues. The J segment lost 1 base and the V segment lost 4 bases, leaving 2 bases of the junction unmatched.

This clonotype occurred many times. The V gene is TRBV2, the J gene TRBJ1-5; D might be TRBD1 (5 bases). The CDR3 spans 16 residues. Trimming left V 3 bases short and J 3 bases short, with 15 bases between. Germline values: CDR1 SNHLY, CDR2 FYNNEI. As DNA, the CDR3 is TGTGCCAGCAGTGATAGCCGGGACCTTTACAATCAGCCCCAGCATTTT. Its translation: CASSDSRDLYNQPQHF.

This clonotype was detected only a few times. The chain uses TRBV7-9 and TRBJ2-2, with 7 bases that match TRBD2. Losses at the gene ends were 5 bases for V and 0 bases for J; bases not matched to a gene: 6. The germline CDR1 and CDR2 sequences are SEHNR and FQNEAQ (reference sequence). The CDR3 consists of 16 residues. DNA of the CDR3: TGTGCCAGCAGCGCACCGGGACTAACGAACACCGGGGAGCTGTTTTTT. Translated, it gives CASSAPGLTNTGELFF.

The gene calls are TRBV7-9 and TRBJ1-1, with 8 bases that match TRBD1. The CDR3 sequence is 15 residues long. The germline V gene encodes CDR1 SEHNR and CDR2 FQNEAQ (reference sequence). The V gene end was trimmed by 5 bases and the J gene end by 0 bases; junction bases not matched to a gene: 5. CDR3 DNA: TGTGCCAGCAGCACACCGGGACAGGTGAACACTGAAGCTTTCTTT. Translated, it gives CASSTPGQVNTEAFF. The variable domain in full, with the rest retrieved from reference TRBV7-9 and TRBJ1-1, is DTGVSQNPRHKITKRGQNVTFRCDPISEHNRLYWYRQTLGQGPEFLTYFQNEAQLEKSRLLSDRFSAERPKGSFSTLEIQRTEQGDSAMYLCASSTPGQVNTEAFFGQGTRLTVV.

This chain joins TRBV6-5 and TRBJ2-7; TRBD1 matches 10 bases. Germline loops: CDR1 MNHEY, CDR2 SVGAGI. There are 15 residues in the CDR3. V lost 6 bases to trimming and J lost 2 bases; unmatched junction nucleotides: 7. The CDR3 DNA sequence: TGTGCCAGCAGATCCGGGACAGGGGCAACCTACGAGCAGTACTTC. It specifies CASRSGTGATYEQYF.

This clonotype was seen a few times. This chain uses TRBV20-1 with TRBJ2-2; D call uncertain. The germline gives CDR1 DFQATT, CDR2 SNEGSKA (reference sequence). The V gene lost 5 bases and the J gene lost 3 bases, with 16 bases spanning the gap. This CDR3 is built from 15 residues. The DNA for the CDR3 is TGCAGTGCTCCCCTGGGGTCCCGGGACACCGGGGAGCTGTTTTTT. As protein: CSAPLGSRDTGELFF.

This clonotype was seen a handful of times. V gene TRBV6-5 combines with J gene TRBJ1-5; 9 positions agree with TRBD1. The germline CDR1 and CDR2 sequences are MNHEY and SVGAGI. Germline trimming cut 8 bases from V and 3 bases from J; bases unmatched to any gene: 5. The CDR3 is 14 amino acids. The CDR3 here is CASGDRADNQPQHF. CDR3 in DNA: TGTGCCAGCGGGGACAGGGCAGACAATCAGCCCCAGCATTTT.

Concerning this clonotype: A read error may be the cause here, since a much bigger clone is one base away. Given the absence of the conserved phenylalanine or tryptophan at the CDR3 end, a read error is likely. The chain links TRBV7-2 to TRBJ2-7, with no clear D. This CDR3 spans 15 amino acids. With 1 base removed from V and 6 bases from J, the gap between germline ends came to 16 bases. CDR1 SGHTA and CDR2 FQGNSA come from the germline V gene. The CDR3 is CASSLGPQRKGEQYY. Written as DNA, the CDR3 is TGTGCCAGCAGCTTAGGACCGCAAAGAAAAGGCGAGCAGTACTAC.

As for this clonotype: A read error may produce the germline difference seen at one junction end. The chain links TRBV7-3 to TRBJ2-7, with 7 bases matching TRBD2. The CDR3 covers 13 residues. From germline, CDR1 is SGHTA and CDR2 FQGTGA. The CDR3, as DNA: TGTGCTAGCAGCCAAGGGACTACCTACGAGCAGTACTTC. It is translated as CASSQGTTYEQYF.

This rearrangement joins TRBV2 to TRBJ1-2, with D maybe TRBD1 (6 bases). The germline gives CDR1 SNHLY, CDR2 FYNNEI. Deletions cut 3 bases from V and 3 bases from J, with 17 bases between. The CDR3 consists of 16 residues. The CDR3 nucleotides read TGTGCCAGCAGTGACCGATTGGGGGCGCTTGACTATGGCTACACCTTC. Translation: CASSDRLGALDYGYTF.

Ten or more counts support this clonotype. V usage is TRBV7-9 and J usage is TRBJ2-7, with TRBD1 as a possible D gene (6 bases). This CDR3 region has 16 residues. The germline V and J ends were trimmed by 4 bases and 6 bases, with 22 bases remaining between them. Germline V gives CDR1 SEHNR, CDR2 FQNEAQ (reference sequence). CDR3 in amino acids: CASSYEPTGPETEQYF. The CDR3 coding sequence is TGTGCCAGCAGCTATGAGCCCACAGGGCCCGAGACCGAGCAGTACTTC.

In this sample, this clonotype turned up many times. The chain couples TRBV20-1 to TRBJ1-1, with D uncertain. The CDR3 consists of 14 residues. V lost 4 bases to trimming and J lost 5 bases, with 17 bases between them. Germline values: CDR1 DFQATT, CDR2 SNEGSKA (reference sequence). The CDR3 reads CSATESLSGTEAFF. In nucleotides, the CDR3 is TGCAGTGCTACCGAGAGTCTTTCTGGGACTGAAGCTTTCTTT.

The CDR3 is CASSQVTGLVEQYF. CDR3 sequence (DNA): TGCGCCAGCAGCCAAGTTACAGGCCTGGTTGAGCAGTACTTC. This chain connects TRBV4-1 to TRBJ2-7, with a tentative D call TRBD1 (5 bases). V lost 1 base and J lost 7, with 14 bases in between. The CDR3 extends over 14 amino acids. Germline CDR1 and CDR2: MGHRA and YSYEKL.

With respect to this clonotype: A much more abundant neighbour one base away suggests this may be a read error. The chain recombines TRBV29-1 with TRBJ1-1; D gene unclear. Trimming removed 4 bases at V and 4 bases at J, with 19 bases between. Germline assignment: CDR1 SQVTM and CDR2 ANQGSEA. The CDR3 consists of 15 residues. DNA of the CDR3: TGCAGCGTTGGGAATTCCTATGAAATGAGCACTGAAGCTTTCTTT. Its translation is CSVGNSYEMSTEAFF. The variable domain in full, with the rest retrieved from reference TRBV29-1 and TRBJ1-1, is SAVISQKPSRDICQRGTSLTIQCQVDSQVTMMFWYRQQPGQSLTLIATANQGSEATYESGFVIDKFPISRPNLTFSTLTVSNMSPEDSSIYLCSVGNSYEMSTEAFFGQGTRLTVV.

The chain joins TRBV14 to TRBJ2-6; D gene ambiguous. CDR3 length equals 15 residues. The V and J ends lost 1 base and 0 bases respectively, with 4 bases between them. Per germline, CDR1 SGHDN and CDR2 FVKESK. CDR3: CASSQVNSGANVLTF. CDR3 DNA: TGTGCCAGCAGCCAAGTTAACTCTGGGGCCAACGTCCTGACTTTC.